The rows below give T cell receptor beta chains drawn from one sample of a study of blood T cell repertoires in COVID-19. The assay was immunoSEQ multiplex PCR, and TCRdb's table has in-frame clones only and misses some. The sample consists of more than 200,000 clones, roughly 86% of them appearing once. Sequenced input: peripheral blood. The receptors were gathered from a woman aged 60-75 years with COVID-19, enrolled during active disease. Each CDR3 is given with its conserved first and last residue. The D gene is left open where the match is weak. Size is omitted from some rows. Given values are once, few, many or a class for expanded clones.

NA	16	few	TRBV5-1	TRBJ1-6	CASSLWAQGGGSPLHF	TGCGCCAGCAGCTTGTGGGCACAAGGGGGGGGTTCACCCCTCCACTTT
TRBD1	15	NA	TRBV18	TRBJ2-1	CASSPRTGASHEQFF	TGTGCCAGCTCACCTAGGACAGGGGCTAGTCATGAGCAGTTCTTC
NA	14	NA	TRBV4-3	TRBJ2-3	CASSEIAASDTQYF	TGCGCCAGCAGTGAAATAGCGGCTTCGGATACGCAGTATTTT
NA	15	NA	TRBV3-1/TRBV3-2	TRBJ1-2	CASWGANSENYGYTF	TGTGCCAGCTGGGGCGCAAATTCGGAGAACTATGGCTACACCTTC
TRBD1	15	NA	TRBV6-5	TRBJ1-1	CASSPPGQGSTEAFF	TGTGCCAGCAGTCCGCCGGGACAGGGGAGTACTGAAGCTTTCTTT
TRBD1	17	NA	TRBV7-6	TRBJ2-1	CASSLRPDRLEDNEQFF	TGTGCCAGCAGCTTACGCCCGGACAGGTTGGAGGACAATGAGCAGTTCTTC
TRBD1	13	NA	TRBV6-5	TRBJ1-6	CATNRGHNSPLHF	TGTGCCACCAACAGGGGGCATAATTCACCCCTCCACTTT
NA	19	NA	TRBV6-6	TRBJ2-1	CASSRVAGGMASAYNEQFF	TGTGCCAGCAGTCGGGTGGCAGGGGGGATGGCTAGCGCCTACAATGAGCAGTTCTTC
NA	14	once	TRBV6-5	TRBJ2-2	CASSDLGGTGELFF	TGTGCCAGTTCAGACCTGGGGGGAACCGGGGAGCTGTTTTTT
NA	15	few	TRBV15	TRBJ2-6	CATSIFGVGANVLTF	TGTGCCACCAGTATATTCGGAGTTGGGGCCAACGTCCTGACTTTC
NA	13	NA	TRBV19	TRBJ1-2	CASSIGHIYGYTF	TGTGCCAGTAGTATTGGGCATATCTATGGCTACACCTTC
TRBD2	15	NA	TRBV15	TRBJ2-5	CATSRGAGGQETQYF	TGTGCCACCAGCAGAGGAGCGGGAGGCCAAGAGACCCAGTACTTC
NA	14	NA	TRBV4-3	TRBJ1-3	CASSHDGQRNTIYF	TGCGCCAGCAGCCACGACGGACAGAGAAACACCATATATTTT
NA	16	NA	TRBV28	TRBJ1-1	CASGIGTGTLGGEAFF	TGTGCCAGTGGAATTGGTACAGGGACCCTTGGGGGTGAAGCTTTCTTT
NA	13	NA	TRBV27	TRBJ1-6	CASSGGGVSPLHF	TGTGCCAGCAGTGGTGGGGGGGTGTCACCCCTCCACTTT
NA	13	NA	TRBV9	TRBJ2-2	CASSPYGAGELFF	TGTGCCAGCAGCCCGTACGGTGCCGGGGAGCTGTTTTTT
TRBD2	15	few	TRBV6-2/TRBV6-3	TRBJ2-1	CASSVLAGVGNEQFF	TGTGCCAGCAGTGTTCTAGCGGGAGTGGGGAATGAGCAGTTCTTC
TRBD1	14	NA	TRBV19	TRBJ2-7	CASSPSRGSYEQYF	TGTGCCAGTAGTCCTTCCAGGGGGTCCTACGAGCAGTACTTC
NA	11	many	TRBV14	TRBJ2-7	CASSHLYEQYF	TGTGCCAGCAGCCACCTTTACGAGCAGTACTTC
NA	12	NA	TRBV6-6	TRBJ1-5	CASTSSNQPQHF	TGTGCCAGCACCTCGAGCAATCAGCCCCAGCATTTT
TRBD2	15	NA	TRBV28	TRBJ2-1	CASKIGTSGSNEQFF	TGTGCCAGCAAAATCGGGACTAGCGGGAGCAATGAGCAGTTCTTC
TRBD2	18	NA	TRBV27	TRBJ2-7	CASTFLGGSGSPPGEQYF	TGTGCCAGCACCTTCCTAGGGGGTAGCGGGAGCCCGCCCGGCGAGCAGTACTTC
NA	13	few	TRBV11-3	TRBJ1-2	CASSQSDFRGYTF	TGTGCCAGCAGCCAATCGGACTTTCGTGGCTACACCTTC
TRBD2	14	NA	TRBV7-3	TRBJ2-7	CASSPSGSGGEQYF	TGTGCCAGCAGCCCTAGCGGTTCCGGGGGCGAGCAGTACTTC
NA	15	NA	TRBV25-1	TRBJ2-6	CASSDRGSGANVLTF	TGTGCCAGCAGTGATCGGGGTTCTGGGGCCAACGTCCTGACTTTC
NA	16	few	TRBV7-3	TRBJ2-2	CASSLPFGDGTGELFF	TGTGCCAGCAGCCTCCCTTTCGGAGATGGAACCGGGGAGCTGTTTTTT
TRBD1	16	NA	TRBV9	TRBJ1-3	CASSPWDRGREDTIYF	TGTGCCAGCAGCCCCTGGGACAGGGGTAGGGAAGACACCATATATTTT
TRBD1	16	NA	TRBV27	TRBJ2-3	CASSPLGQGFADTQYF	TGTGCCAGCAGTCCCCTCGGACAGGGATTCGCAGATACGCAGTATTTT
NA	15	NA	TRBV10-2	TRBJ1-3	CASSESGAAGNTIYF	TGCGCCAGCAGTGAGTCGGGGGCAGCGGGAAACACCATATATTTT
TRBD2	16	NA	TRBV9	TRBJ2-1	CASSVAAGGTYNEQFF	TGTGCCAGCAGCGTAGCTGCGGGAGGAACCTACAATGAGCAGTTCTTC
TRBD1	15	NA	TRBV30	TRBJ2-7	CAWSFRTGVSYEQYF	TGTGCCTGGAGTTTTCGGACAGGGGTTTCCTACGAGCAGTACTTC
NA	15	NA	TRBV6-5	TRBJ2-2	CASSKTNLRPGELFF	TGTGCCAGCAGCAAGACTAACCTAAGACCCGGGGAGCTGTTTTTT
TRBD2	14	NA	TRBV20-1	TRBJ2-5	CSASPSGSWETQYF	TGCAGTGCTAGTCCTAGCGGGAGCTGGGAGACCCAGTACTTC
NA	16	NA	TRBV5-1	TRBJ2-1	CASSPATSRVDNEQFF	TGCGCCAGCAGCCCCGCAACTAGCCGGGTCGACAATGAGCAGTTCTTC
TRBD2	19	few	TRBV11-2	TRBJ2-4	CASSSGLAGAFGAKNIQYF	TGTGCCAGCAGCTCCGGACTAGCGGGAGCCTTTGGAGCCAAAAACATTCAGTACTTC
TRBD1	14	NA	TRBV7-9	TRBJ1-6	CASTPGQGYSPLHF	TGTGCCAGCACTCCGGGACAGGGGTATTCACCCCTCCACTTT
TRBD2	16	NA	TRBV18	TRBJ2-3	CASSPGAGAGADTQYF	TGTGCCAGCTCACCAGGGGCGGGAGCGGGTGCAGATACGCAGTATTTT
NA	15	once	TRBV11-1	TRBJ1-3	CASSLEGNAGNTIYF	TGTGCCAGCAGCTTAGAGGGGAACGCTGGAAACACCATATATTTT
NA	11	NA	TRBV28	TRBJ2-3	CASSHTDTQYF	TGTGCCAGCAGCCATACAGATACGCAGTATTTT
NA	15	NA	TRBV7-2	TRBJ2-1	CASSIDRFSYNEQFF	TGTGCCAGCAGCATAGACAGATTCTCCTACAATGAGCAGTTCTTC
NA	15	NA	TRBV6-5	TRBJ1-6	CASRPGGALGSPLHF	TGTGCCAGTAGACCGGGTGGGGCCTTGGGTTCACCCCTCCACTTT
TRBD1	14	NA	TRBV6-5	TRBJ1-4	CASSPDRGLEKLFF	TGTGCCAGCAGCCCAGACAGGGGGCTTGAAAAACTGTTTTTT
TRBD1	15	NA	TRBV10-3	TRBJ1-6	CAISPRTGGLSPLHF	TGTGCCATCAGCCCTAGGACAGGGGGTCTTTCACCCCTCCACTTT
TRBD1	19	NA	TRBV6-2/TRBV6-3	TRBJ1-1	CASSYGGTGVGWVDTEAFF	TGTGCCAGCAGTTACGGCGGGACAGGGGTCGGTTGGGTGGACACTGAAGCTTTCTTT
NA	14	few	TRBV28	TRBJ1-2	CASSFGAANYGYTF	TGTGCCAGCAGTTTTGGAGCGGCTAACTATGGCTACACCTTC
TRBD2	17	NA	TRBV6-2/TRBV6-3	TRBJ2-1	CASSYSSGGSLVSEQFF	TGTGCCAGCAGTTACTCTTCGGGAGGGTCCCTCGTTAGTGAGCAGTTCTTC
NA	15	few	TRBV7-8	TRBJ1-2	CASSLAETGLGGYTF	TGTGCCAGCAGCTTAGCAGAGACAGGCCTGGGCGGCTACACCTTC